These 30 T cell receptor beta chains were sequenced from one sample in a study of type 1 regulatory T cells. No antigen has been identified for these receptors. One entry per CDR3 protein, called by TCRdb with MiXCR from the reads. The table shows about 60,000 distinct CDR3 sequences, with roughly two thirds occurring only once. The sample taken for sequencing was cultured non-Tr1 T cells, either the whole culture or a sorted T cell fraction (not recorded which). The origin of the receptors is a human donor in good health.

This clonotype was found once. V gene TRBV7-3 combines with J gene TRBJ1-6; 9 bases fit TRBD1. This CDR3 has 15 residues. Germline CDR1 SGHTA, CDR2 FQGTGA. V dropped 5 bases and J dropped 5; count of bases not matched to a gene: 4. CDR3: CASSIQGANNSPLHF. For the CDR3, the DNA is TGTGCCAGCAGCATACAGGGGGCGAATAATTCACCCCTCCACTTT.

This chain links TRBV12-3 or TRBV12-4 with TRBJ2-3, with 8 bases identical to TRBD1. The ends lost 5 bases at V and 2 bases at J; junction bases unmatched: 6. This CDR3 comprises 15 residues. CDR3 protein: CASSTDRGDTDTQYF. In DNA form, the CDR3 reads TGTGCCAGCAGTACAGACAGGGGAGACACAGATACGCAGTATTTT.

V and J are TRBV28 and TRBJ1-6; D might be TRBD1 (5 bases). The V end was cut by 6 bases, the J end by 7 bases, with 16 bases between. Germline lookup yields CDR1 MDHEN and CDR2 SYDVKM. The CDR3 runs 15 residues. Written as DNA, the CDR3 is TGTGCCAGCAGGGGGACGGACAATCTAAATTCACCCCTCCACTTT. It yields the protein CASRGTDNLNSPLHF.

The chain uses TRBV5-1 and TRBJ2-4; 9 bases map to TRBD1. The germline V gene encodes CDR1 SGHRS and CDR2 YFSETQ. The CDR3 extends over 15 amino acids. J was trimmed by 7 bases and V by 1 base; bases with no gene match: 6. The CDR3 bases are TGCGCCAGCAGCTTGAGGACAGGGGTAGAGAACATTCAGTACTTC. Its protein product is CASSLRTGVENIQYF. The full variable domain, completed using reference TRBV5-1 and TRBJ2-4, is KAGVTQTPRYLIKTRGQQVTLSCSPISGHRSVSWYQQTPGQGLQFLFEYFSETQRNKGNFPGRFSGRQFSNSRSEMNVSTLELGDSALYLCASSLRTGVENIQYFGAGTRLSVL.

The chain has TRBV27 and TRBJ1-1; D call uncertain. Germline V gives CDR1 MNHEY, CDR2 SMNVEV (reference sequence). This CDR3 has 14 residues. The V end was cut by 2 bases, the J end by 4 bases, with 11 bases between. CDR3 residues: CASSLKPGVTEAFF. CDR3 DNA: TGTGCCAGCAGTTTAAAACCTGGGGTCACTGAAGCTTTCTTT.

The gene calls are TRBV20-1 and TRBJ2-3; D may correspond to TRBD1 or TRBD2 (5 bases each). The germline V gene encodes CDR1 DFQATT and CDR2 SNEGSKA (reference sequence). Deletions cut 3 bases from V and 2 bases from J, with 15 bases between. This CDR3 has 15 residues. The CDR3: CSASGFGTFTDTQYF. DNA for the CDR3: TGCAGTGCTAGTGGGTTCGGGACCTTCACAGATACGCAGTATTTT.

The table lists this clonotype with a few counts. This chain links TRBV20-1 with TRBJ2-3; TRBD2 matches at 11 bases. Germline V gene sequence: CDR1 DFQATT, CDR2 SNEGSKA (reference sequence). The CDR3 is made up of 14 amino acids. The V segment lost 8 bases and the J segment 9 bases; nucleotides outside the gene matches: 13. The CDR3 loop is CSTLAGGPSGTQYF. The CDR3 DNA follows: TGCAGTACCTTAGCGGGAGGGCCCTCCGGGACGCAGTATTTT.

V usage is TRBV19 and J usage is TRBJ1-1, with 9 positions matching TRBD1. CDR3 length: 16 amino acids. The germline gives CDR1 LNHDA, CDR2 SQIVND (reference sequence). After removal of 4 bases from V and 4 bases from J, the junction contained 10 bases not matched to a gene. The CDR3 DNA reads TGTGCCAGTAGTACCACAGGGGGCGGAGGTATCACTGAAGCTTTCTTT. This codes for CASSTTGGGGITEAFF.

The chain uses TRBV19 and TRBJ1-5; D might be TRBD1 (5 bases). In germline, CDR1 is LNHDA, CDR2 SQIVND (reference sequence). Trimming removed 3 bases at V and 5 bases at J, with 17 bases between. The CDR3 covers 16 residues. The CDR3 DNA sequence: TGTGCCAGTAGTATGAAGGAGGGGCCTACACATCAGCCCCAGCATTTT. It codes for CASSMKEGPTHQPQHF. Drawing the rest from reference TRBV19 and TRBJ1-5, the complete variable domain is DGGITQSPKYLFRKEGQNVTLSCEQNLNHDAMYWYRQDPGQGLRLIYYSQIVNDFQKGDIAEGYSVSREKKESFPLTVTSAQKNPTAFYLCASSMKEGPTHQPQHFGDGTRLSIL.

A few counts support this clonotype. The CDR3 reads CASSAQQGYEQYF. In nucleotides, the CDR3 is TGCGCCAGCAGTGCTCAACAGGGCTACGAGCAGTACTTC. The chain is built from TRBV10-1 and TRBJ2-7, with D possibly being TRBD1 (6 bases). The CDR3 extends over 13 amino acids. V lost 4 bases to trimming and J lost 3 bases, with 10 bases between them. The V gene's germline CDR1 is WNHNN and CDR2 SYGVQD (reference sequence).

This clonotype was seen a single time. The chain has TRBV12-3 or TRBV12-4 and TRBJ2-2; 9 nucleotides agree with TRBD2. There are 16 residues in the CDR3. The trim removed 2 bases at V and 7 bases at J, leaving 8 bases unmatched. The CDR3 DNA reads as TGTGCCAGCAGTTTATTACTAGCGGGCTTAGGCGGGGAGCTGTTTTTT. Its protein is CASSLLLAGLGGELFF.

The chain carries TRBV27 and TRBJ1-6; 8 nucleotides align to TRBD1. There are 13 residues in the CDR3. Germline V gives CDR1 MNHEY, CDR2 SMNVEV (reference sequence). The J segment lost 5 bases and the V segment lost 10 bases, leaving 4 bases of the junction unmatched. The DNA for the CDR3 is TGTGCCACCAAACAGGGGGATAATTCACCCCTCCACTTT. It yields the protein CATKQGDNSPLHF.

This sequence joins TRBV6-5 and TRBJ2-3, with TRBD2 as a possible D gene (6 bases). CDR3 length: 12 residues. Germline lookup yields CDR1 MNHEY and CDR2 SVGAGI. Trimming left V 6 bases short and J 6 bases short, with 10 bases between. Here the CDR3 DNA reads TGTGCCAGCAGCGGGACTTCTGATACGCAGTATTTT. Translated, it gives CASSGTSDTQYF.

CDR3 loop: CSAKGIGSPLHF. The DNA for the CDR3 is TGCAGTGCAAAGGGTATCGGCTCACCCCTCCACTTT. V gene TRBV20-1 combines with J gene TRBJ1-6, with D uncertain. Looked up from germline, CDR1 is DFQATT and CDR2 is SNEGSKA (reference sequence). The length of the CDR3 is 12 residues. V was trimmed by 6 bases and J by 10 bases, leaving 13 bases between them.

V usage is TRBV2 and J usage is TRBJ2-1; D might be TRBD1 (5 bases). In germline, CDR1 is SNHLY, CDR2 FYNNEI. The V end lost 5 bases, the J end lost 0 bases, and 11 bases lay between the germline ends. CDR3 length equals 15 residues. CDR3 bases: TGTGCCAGCAGTTCTACAGGAAGCTCCTACAATGAGCAGTTCTTC. It is translated as CASSSTGSSYNEQFF.

This chain joins TRBV5-1 and TRBJ1-2, with TRBD1 as a possible D gene (6 bases). The CDR3 sequence is 22 residues long. The germline V and J ends were trimmed by 2 bases and 4 bases, with 36 bases remaining between them. CDR1 SGHRS and CDR2 YFSETQ come from the germline V gene. The CDR3 is CASSFLPRGGAQPHTNFYGYTF. In DNA form, the CDR3 reads TGCGCCAGCAGCTTCTTGCCTCGGGGGGGGGCCCAGCCCCACACCAATTTCTATGGCTACACCTTC.

The V and J genes are TRBV24-1 and TRBJ2-2, with D perhaps matching TRBD1 (5 bases). Trimming removed 4 bases at V and 0 bases at J, with 17 bases between. The CDR3 has 18 amino acids. CDR1 is KGHDR and CDR2 is SFDVKD in the germline V gene. DNA for the CDR3: TGTGCCACCAGTGACATGGGGTTCCAGGGCGCGAACACCGGGGAGCTGTTTTTT. This gives the protein CATSDMGFQGANTGELFF.

The chain joins TRBV6-2 or TRBV6-3 to TRBJ1-1, with no clear D. The V gene's germline CDR1 is MNHEY and CDR2 SVGEGT. Trimming removed 9 bases from V and 5 bases from J, with 7 bases in between. This CDR3 is 10 amino acids long. CDR3 sequence reads: CASGETEAFF. The CDR3 DNA reads as TGTGCCAGTGGGGAGACTGAAGCTTTCTTT.

This clonotype was seen a few times. This rearrangement joins TRBV20-1 to TRBJ2-1, with 7 nucleotides matching TRBD2. Germline-derived CDR1 and CDR2 are DFQATT and SNEGSKA (reference sequence). V lost 4 bases and J lost 4; bases outside the gene matches: 7. There are 14 residues in the CDR3. The CDR3 protein is CSAKRGGAYNEQFF. CDR3 nucleotides: TGCAGTGCTAAACGGGGAGGGGCATACAATGAGCAGTTCTTC.

This clonotype was detected only a few times. The chain couples TRBV7-2 to TRBJ1-3; possible D gene TRBD1, 6 bases. V was clipped by 1 base and J by 4 bases, with 17 bases between them. Germline CDR1 SGHTA, CDR2 FQGNSA. This CDR3 spans 17 amino acids. The CDR3 coding sequence is TGTGCCAGCAGCTTAGGCAGGGGTCTCTCTGAGGGAAACACCATATATTTT. Protein product: CASSLGRGLSEGNTIYF.

V gene TRBV6-6 combines with J gene TRBJ2-7; unclear D gene. V dropped 4 bases and J dropped 2 bases, with 24 bases sitting between them. Germline V CDR1 and CDR2: MNHNY, SVGAGI (reference sequence). This CDR3 has 18 residues. The CDR3 DNA sequence: TGTGCCAGCAGTTTTCCTGACACCTACCCCCCGAGGCCCTACGAGCAGTACTTC. Protein product: CASSFPDTYPPRPYEQYF.

The chain combines TRBV9 with TRBJ2-1; tentatively, D is TRBD2 (5 bases). Germline CDR1 SGDLS, CDR2 YYNGEE. The CDR3 length is 13 residues. Trimming left V 1 base short and J 8 bases short, with 10 bases between. CDR3 amino acids: CASSVLEGYEQFF. In nucleotides, the CDR3 is TGTGCCAGCAGCGTATTAGAGGGATATGAGCAGTTCTTC.

This clonotype was recorded a few times. The chain couples TRBV18 to TRBJ2-5, with a tentative D call TRBD2 (6 bases). V lost 3 bases and J lost 6, with 11 bases in between. The CDR3 extends over 13 amino acids. The germline CDR1 and CDR2 sequences are KGHSH and LQKENI. The CDR3 DNA is TGTGCCAGCTCACCCGGGGGAGGTCAGACCCAGTACTTC. Amino acids: CASSPGGGQTQYF. Variable domain in full (rest from reference TRBV18 and TRBJ2-5): NAGVMQNPRHLVRRRGQEARLRCSPMKGHSHVYWYRQLPEEGLKFMVYLQKENIIDESGMPKERFSAEFPKEGPSILRIQQVVRGDSAAYFCASSPGGGQTQYFGPGTRLLVL.

The chain combines TRBV5-4 with TRBJ1-1; 9 bases are a match to TRBD1. The CDR3 is 15 amino acids. Germline CDR1 SGHNT, CDR2 YYREEE (reference sequence). V shed 4 bases and J 2 bases; nucleotides not matched to a gene: 6. For the CDR3, the DNA is TGTGCCAGCAGCCCCCGGGACAGGGCCAACACTGAAGCTTTCTTT. Amino acids: CASSPRDRANTEAFF.

The rearrangement joins TRBV23-1 to TRBJ1-5; D gene unclear. TRBV23-1 is given ORF status, its function remaining uncertain. CDR3 length: 11 residues. Trimming removed 6 bases from V and 6 bases from J, with 6 bases in between. For the CDR3, the DNA is TGCGCCAGCAGCCCCTCTCAGCCCCAGCATTTT. Translating it yields CASSPSQPQHF.

This clonotype has more than one count but fewer than ten. This chain connects TRBV5-1 to TRBJ2-7; no definite D call. CDR1 and CDR2 from the germline V gene are SGHRS and YFSETQ. V was trimmed by 0 bases and J by 3 bases, leaving 13 bases between them. The CDR3 sequence is 15 residues long. CDR3 sequence (DNA): TGCGCCAGCAGCTTGGCCGGTGGAGTGGGCTACGAGCAGTACTTC. As protein: CASSLAGGVGYEQYF.

In this sample, this clonotype turned up a few times. At one of its ends the junction is not consistent with the germline gene, which may arise from a read error. The gene calls are TRBV6-2 or TRBV6-3 and TRBJ1-2; no reliable D call. This CDR3 is 14 amino acids long. Germline V gene lookup returns CDR1 MNHEY and CDR2 SVGEGT. The chain's CDR3 is CASEGRTSVIERSF. The DNA for the CDR3 is TGTGCCAGCGAAGGCCGGACCAGTGTGATAGAACGGTCCTTC.

CDR3 protein: CASRSTGGTEAFF. In nucleotides, the CDR3 is TGTGCCAGCAGATCAACAGGGGGCACTGAAGCTTTCTTT. J is TRBJ1-1 and V is TRBV3-1, with TRBD1 matching over 8 bases. Unmatched junction bases numbered 4, after V lost 6 bases and J lost 4 bases. Germline V CDR1 and CDR2: LGHDT, YNNKEL (reference sequence). This CDR3 has 13 amino acids.

The chain carries TRBV6-5 and TRBJ2-7; TRBD1 matches 10 bases. Germline lookup yields CDR1 MNHEY and CDR2 SVGAGI. The CDR3 covers 15 residues. J was trimmed by 5 bases and V by 4 bases; bases with no gene match: 8. The CDR3 is CASSSPGQGFNEQYF. The CDR3, as DNA: TGTGCCAGCAGTTCCCCGGGACAGGGGTTCAACGAGCAGTACTTC.

This clonotype appeared a few times. V and J are TRBV7-2 and TRBJ1-4; TRBD1 might be the D (5 bases). Looked up from germline, CDR1 is SGHTA and CDR2 is FQGNSA. The CDR3 is 15 residues long. V lost 5 bases and J lost 8, with 18 bases in between. CDR3 region: CASSLLNGGNEKLFF. Written as DNA, the CDR3 is TGTGCCAGCAGCCTCCTGAATGGGGGTAACGAAAAACTGTTTTTT.